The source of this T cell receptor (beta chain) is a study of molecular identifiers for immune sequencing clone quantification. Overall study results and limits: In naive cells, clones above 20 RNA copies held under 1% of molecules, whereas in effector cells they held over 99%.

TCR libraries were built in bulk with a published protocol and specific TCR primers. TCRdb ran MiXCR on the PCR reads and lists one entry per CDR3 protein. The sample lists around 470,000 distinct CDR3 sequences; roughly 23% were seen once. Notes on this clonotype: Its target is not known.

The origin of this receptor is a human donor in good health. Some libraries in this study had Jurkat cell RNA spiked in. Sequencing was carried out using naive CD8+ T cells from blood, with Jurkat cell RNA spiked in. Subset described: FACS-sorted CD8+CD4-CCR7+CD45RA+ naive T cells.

In DNA, the CDR3 is TGTGCCAGCAGTTACTCGGAATGGGGGGCGCGTGAAAATGGCTACACCTTC. This gives the protein CASSYSEWGARENGYTF. J is TRBJ1-2 and V is TRBV6-6; possibly TRBD1 for D (6 bases). The CDR3 runs 17 residues. Germline CDR1 reads MNHNY; CDR2 reads SVGAGI (reference sequence). Deletions cut 0 bases from V and 6 bases from J, with 20 bases between.